The T cell receptor beta chain described here comes from a study of T cells expressing NK-cell markers. To note about this clonotype: Its target is not known.

Germline loops: CDR1 MNHEY, CDR2 SMNVEV (reference sequence). This CDR3 is 15 amino acids long. Study-wide points: There were a few donors in whom these clonotypes also led the CD3+CD56-NKG2C+ fraction.

TCRdb reprocessed the 5' RACE reads and reports one entry per CDR3 protein, with no DNA. Its table lists about 550,000 distinct CDR3 sequences. Sequences were obtained from blood T cells: a sorted CD56 or NKG2C T cell subset, CD4+ or CD8+ T cells, or bulk PBMC T cells (not recorded which). The origin of this receptor is a man aged 18 to 30 in good health. The rearrangement joins TRBV27 to TRBJ2-5; the TCRdb call, TRBD1, lacks DNA for checking. The chain's CDR3 is CASRLTGAYQETQYF.